The text below deals with one T cell receptor beta chain. What it binds is not known. The data stem from a study of response to subunit inactivated influenza vaccine. Study observations and caveats: T cells newly recruited by each seasonal influenza vaccination are few, the authors suggested.

The trim removed 5 bases at V and 1 base at J, leaving 5 bases unmatched. This CDR3 is 13 amino acids long. CDR1 and CDR2 from the germline V gene are DFQATT and SNEGSKA (reference sequence). From the RT-PCR reads, TCRdb called clonotypes with MiXCR, one entry per CDR3 protein. The table lists 500,000 to 600,000 distinct CDR3 sequences, approximately 17% of them singletons. This specimen consisted of CD4+ T cells sorted from PBMCs, obtained around 2 years after vaccination. The sequence came from a man aged 45-69 years who received an inactivated influenza vaccine. This rearrangement joins TRBV20-1 to TRBJ2-7; 7 bases are a match to TRBD1. In nucleotides, the CDR3 is TGCAGTGCTTTGCAGGGGGTTTCCTACGAGCAGTACTTC. It translates to CSALQGVSYEQYF.